This T cell receptor beta chain derives from a study of T-cell memory formation after mild COVID-19. The study, taken as a whole, reports: Clones that contracted from day 15 to 85 were balanced CD4/CD8, while later expanders leaned CD4+.

The length of the CDR3 is 13 residues. CDR1 and CDR2 (germline): SGHNT, YYREEE (reference sequence). V was cut by 2 bases and J by 8 bases, with 8 bases left in between. Turning to this clonotype: Antigen specificity is unknown.

After 5'RACE with constant-segment primers, TCR alpha and TCR beta cDNA libraries carrying sample barcodes and UMIs were obtained. TCRdb processed the 5' RACE reads anew with MiXCR; each CDR3 protein has one entry. The data hold roughly 250,000 distinct CDR3 sequences, with approximately 16% observed a single time. Sample: PBMCs or a T cell subset sorted from them (not recorded which). The V call is TRBV5-4, the J call TRBJ1-6, with D perhaps matching TRBD1 (5 bases). This receptor was obtained from a man younger than 30 who had mild COVID-19 (a few samples of this study predate the infection). Cell type and time point are not known. DNA for the CDR3: TGTGCCAGCAGCTTCGGGGGGTATTCACCCCTCCACTTT. Translation: CASSFGGYSPLHF.